The 29 T cell receptor beta chains reported below all come from one sample, sequenced in a study of cytomegalovirus exposure and HLA in healthy donors. With 60 Vbeta and 13 Jbeta primers, the PCR was carried out. The table came from immunoSEQ multiplex PCR; TCRdb's copy has only in-frame clones and leaves some out. The table records about 140,000 clones, over 60% of them present only once. The sequenced material came from PBMCs. These TCRs come from a male donor in good health and CMV-seropositive.

The table lists this clone with a count of one. The V call is TRBV19, the J call TRBJ2-7; 9 nucleotides line up with TRBD2. V shed 2 bases, J shed 3 bases, and the junction held 2 bases outside the gene matches. The CDR3 runs to 14 residues. Germline CDR1 is LNHDA and CDR2 is SQIVND (reference sequence). Written as DNA, the CDR3 is TGTGCCAGTAGTATACTAGCGGGAAACTACGAGCAGTACTTC. It is translated as CASSILAGNYEQYF.

This clone appeared once. The CDR3 DNA reads TGCGCCAGCAGCCCCGGACAGACTAATCAGCCCCAGCATTTT. Translation gives CASSPGQTNQPQHF. V gene TRBV5-1 combines with J gene TRBJ1-5, with D perhaps TRBD1 (6 bases). Germline V gives CDR1 SGHRS, CDR2 YFSETQ. The germline V and J ends were trimmed by 4 bases and 4 bases, with 12 bases remaining between them. The CDR3 extends over 14 amino acids.

The rearrangement uses TRBV7-3 and TRBJ2-3; 9 nucleotides align to TRBD1. CDR1 and CDR2 (germline): SGHTA, FQGTGA. The V and J ends lost 4 bases and 2 bases, in that order; junction bases with no gene match: 4. The CDR3 length is 15 residues. CDR3: CASSYGQGYTDTQYF. DNA of the CDR3: TGTGCCAGCAGCTACGGACAGGGGTACACAGATACGCAGTATTTT.

This chain connects TRBV13 to TRBJ2-7; 15 positions match TRBD2. The CDR3 totals 17 residues. The ends lost 5 bases at V and 2 bases at J; junction bases unmatched: 7. Germline CDR1 is PRHDT and CDR2 is FYEKMQ (reference sequence). CDR3 in amino acids: CASSQGLAGGKPYEQYF. CDR3 nucleotide sequence: TGTGCCAGCAGCCAGGGACTAGCGGGGGGCAAGCCCTACGAGCAGTACTTC.

V and J are TRBV19 and TRBJ1-2; D may be TRBD1 (5 bases). The V and J ends lost 7 bases and 2 bases respectively, with 14 bases between them. The CDR3 loop spans 14 amino acids. Germline assignment: CDR1 LNHDA and CDR2 SQIVND (reference sequence). In nucleotides, the CDR3 is TGTGCCAGTAACCACCAGCGGGACAACTATGGCTACACCTTC. Translating it yields CASNHQRDNYGYTF. The complete variable domain, with remaining parts taken from reference TRBV19 and TRBJ1-2, reads DGGITQSPKYLFRKEGQNVTLSCEQNLNHDAMYWYRQDPGQGLRLIYYSQIVNDFQKGDIAEGYSVSREKKESFPLTVTSAQKNPTAFYLCASNHQRDNYGYTFGSGTRLTVV.

This chain connects TRBV6-5 to TRBJ2-5, with D perhaps TRBD2 (6 bases). Germline assignment: CDR1 MNHEY and CDR2 SVGAGI. The CDR3 runs to 14 residues. The ends were cut back, 2 bases at V and 1 base at J, with 8 bases in the middle. The CDR3 DNA follows: TGTGCCAGCAGTTACGGACTAAGCCAAGAGACCCAGTACTTC. Its translation is CASSYGLSQETQYF.

This rearrangement joins TRBV5-1 to TRBJ2-4; D is unclear. V was shortened by 4 bases and J by 8 bases, with 19 bases between the two germline ends. Germline CDR1 and CDR2: SGHRS and YFSETQ. The CDR3 consists of 15 residues. DNA of the CDR3: TGCGCCAGCAGCCTCGACAAAGCATCTACGTACATTCAGTACTTC. Translating it yields CASSLDKASTYIQYF.

The chain has TRBV6-6 and TRBJ1-4; D might be TRBD1 (5 bases). Germline V gene lookup returns CDR1 MNHNY and CDR2 SVGAGI (reference sequence). The V end was cut by 5 bases, the J end by 8 bases, with 15 bases between. This CDR3 is built from 14 residues. CDR3 region: CASSDPGLLEKLFF. The CDR3 DNA is TGTGCCAGCAGTGATCCGGGACTATTGGAAAAACTGTTTTTT.

The genes are TRBV6-6 and TRBJ2-7; 8 bases are a match to TRBD2. The V segment lost 5 bases and the J segment 0 bases; nucleotides outside the gene matches: 6. The V gene's germline CDR1 is MNHNY and CDR2 SVGAGI (reference sequence). This CDR3 comprises 15 residues. The CDR3, as DNA: TGTGCCAGCAGTCTAGCGGGTAATAGCTCCTACGAGCAGTACTTC. Protein sequence: CASSLAGNSSYEQYF.

This clone appeared a single time. This chain connects TRBV30 to TRBJ2-1; 10 nucleotides agree with TRBD1. Trimming removed 8 bases from V and 7 bases from J; junction bases left unmatched: 5. This CDR3 is built from 12 residues. Germline lookup yields CDR1 GTSNPN and CDR2 SVGIG (reference sequence). The CDR3 nucleotides are TGTGCCGCGGGGACAGGGGTAAATGAGCAGTTCTTC. This translates into CAAGTGVNEQFF.

This chain joins TRBV29-1 and TRBJ1-3; TRBD1 is a possible D gene (5 bases). Trimming took off 3 bases at V and 5 bases at J, with 11 bases between the two ends. The CDR3 has 13 residues. CDR1 and CDR2 (germline): SQVTM, ANQGSEA. The CDR3 sequence: CSVEFRGRNTIYF. The CDR3, as DNA: TGCAGCGTTGAGTTCCGGGGGAGAAACACCATATATTTT.

This chain connects TRBV4-3 to TRBJ2-3; TRBD1 aligns across 10 bases. V lost 0 bases and J lost 1; bases outside the gene matches: 10. Germline loops: CDR1 LGHNA, CDR2 YSLEER. CDR3 length: 19 residues. The CDR3 spells CASSQDQDRGTRGTDTQYF. Written as DNA, the CDR3 is TGCGCCAGCAGCCAAGATCAGGACAGGGGGACGCGGGGCACAGATACGCAGTATTTT.

The genes are TRBV5-6 and TRBJ1-4, with D maybe TRBD1 (6 bases). The ends were cut back, 4 bases at V and 0 bases at J, with 13 bases in the middle. Germline CDR1 reads SGHDT; CDR2 reads YYEEEE. The CDR3 runs 16 residues. This CDR3 reads CASSGTGYATNEKLFF. In DNA form, the CDR3 reads TGTGCCAGCAGCGGTACAGGGTACGCAACTAATGAAAAACTGTTTTTT.

The chain joins TRBV4-1 to TRBJ1-1; D is ambiguous. Trimming stripped 1 base from V and 0 bases from J, with 3 bases between. Germline lookup yields CDR1 MGHRA and CDR2 YSYEKL. This CDR3 region has 13 residues. The CDR3 region has the DNA TGCGCCAGCAGCCAAGGTATGAACACTGAAGCTTTCTTT. It encodes CASSQGMNTEAFF.

V and J are TRBV28 and TRBJ1-5; D ambiguous. Between the trimmed V and J ends, which lost 3 bases and 6 bases, there was a span of 3 bases. Germline V CDR1 and CDR2: MDHEN, SYDVKM. The CDR3 extends over 11 amino acids. The CDR3 is CASSFSQPQHF. Written as DNA, the CDR3 is TGTGCCAGCAGTTTCAGTCAGCCCCAGCATTTT.

The sample holds a few counts of this clone. J is TRBJ2-3 and V is TRBV5-1; 8 nucleotides align to TRBD2. The CDR3 contains 12 residues. The V segment lost 2 bases and the J segment 8 bases; nucleotides outside the gene matches: 1. In germline, CDR1 is SGHRS, CDR2 YFSETQ. For the CDR3, the DNA is TGCGCCAGCAGCTTCACTAGCGGTACGCAGTATTTT. Protein sequence: CASSFTSGTQYF.

A note on this clone: The same CDR3 is also encoded by other DNA sequences in this sample. This chain uses TRBV7-9 with TRBJ2-5; TRBD1 matches at 7 bases. The length of the CDR3 is 15 residues. Trimming at V came to 4 bases and at J to 1 base, leaving 6 bases not matched to a gene. Germline V CDR1 and CDR2: SEHNR, FQNEAQ (reference sequence). The CDR3 spells CASSSQGTVQETQYF. The CDR3 coding sequence is TGTGCCAGCAGCTCACAGGGGACAGTCCAAGAGACCCAGTACTTC. Combining the CDR3 with reference TRBV7-9 and TRBJ2-5 gives the whole variable domain DTGVSQNPRHKITKRGQNVTFRCDPISEHNRLYWYRQTLGQGPEFLTYFQNEAQLEKSRLLSDRFSAERPKGSFSTLEIQRTEQGDSAMYLCASSSQGTVQETQYFGPGTRLLVL.

The chain couples TRBV15 to TRBJ2-2; 7 bases agree with TRBD1. This CDR3 is 16 amino acids long. Trimming at V came to 6 bases and at J to 5 bases, leaving 12 bases not matched to a gene. Per the germline V gene, CDR1 is LNHNV and CDR2 is YYDKDF (reference sequence). The chain's CDR3 is CATRSTGTTGTGELFF. The CDR3 nucleotides are TGTGCCACCAGATCCACCGGGACGACAGGGACCGGGGAGCTGTTTTTT.

About this clone itself: The germline gene is not matched at one end of the junction; a read error may be the cause. V is TRBV2 and J is TRBJ2-7, with D tentatively TRBD2 (5 bases). Germline CDR1 is SNHLY and CDR2 is FYNNEI. This CDR3 region has 12 residues. DNA of the CDR3: TGTGCCAGCAGTGAAAGCGGACCGCAATTTCGCTTC. It is translated as CASSESGPQFRF.

The chain uses TRBV19 and TRBJ1-2; D gene ambiguous. CDR1 and CDR2 from the germline V gene are LNHDA and SQIVND (reference sequence). Deletions cut 3 bases from V and 2 bases from J, with 13 bases between. This CDR3 has 15 residues. CDR3 region: CASSINRDTNYGYTF. CDR3 nucleotides: TGTGCCAGTAGTATTAACCGGGATACCAACTATGGCTACACCTTC.

V gene TRBV4-2 combines with J gene TRBJ2-1; D may be TRBD2 (6 bases). Germline V gene lookup returns CDR1 LGHNA and CDR2 YNFKEQ. The CDR3 has 17 residues. Trimming left V 3 bases short and J 7 bases short, with 22 bases between. The CDR3 nucleotides read TGTGCCAGCAGCCATGGGGTTGGGGGGACGACCCGTAATGAGCAGTTCTTC. Amino acids: CASSHGVGGTTRNEQFF.

V and J are TRBV6-6 and TRBJ2-5; TRBD2 agrees at 7 bases. The CDR3 contains 13 residues. V shed 7 bases and J 3 bases; nucleotides not matched to a gene: 5. From germline, CDR1 is MNHNY and CDR2 SVGAGI (reference sequence). The CDR3 DNA follows: TGTGCCAGCATCCGGGGGGTTGAAGAGACCCAGTACTTC. Its protein is CASIRGVEETQYF.

V usage is TRBV18 and J usage is TRBJ2-7; D possibly corresponds to TRBD1 (6 bases). Deletions cut 3 bases from V and 3 bases from J, with 12 bases between. CDR1 and CDR2 (germline): KGHSH, LQKENI. The CDR3 spans 14 residues. The chain's CDR3 is CASSPETGNYEQYF. The CDR3 DNA follows: TGTGCCAGCTCACCGGAGACAGGTAACTACGAGCAGTACTTC. Supplemented by reference TRBV18 and TRBJ2-7, the full variable domain reads NAGVMQNPRHLVRRRGQEARLRCSPMKGHSHVYWYRQLPEEGLKFMVYLQKENIIDESGMPKERFSAEFPKEGPSILRIQQVVRGDSAAYFCASSPETGNYEQYFGPGTRLTVT.

This rearrangement joins TRBV5-6 to TRBJ1-1, with 8 bases lining up with TRBD1. V dropped 5 bases and J dropped 0; count of bases not matched to a gene: 9. Germline V CDR1 and CDR2: SGHDT, YYEEEE. The CDR3 has 16 amino acids. The CDR3 nucleotides read TGTGCCAGCAGGCCCACCGGGACAGGAGTGAACACTGAAGCTTTCTTT. Its protein product is CASRPTGTGVNTEAFF.

This chain links TRBV30 with TRBJ2-1, with 10 bases identical to TRBD1. Germline loops: CDR1 GTSNPN, CDR2 SVGIG (reference sequence). With 3 bases clipped from V and 5 bases from J, the junction kept 1 base outside the gene matches. This CDR3 spans 13 amino acids. In DNA form, the CDR3 reads TGTGCCTGGAGGGGGACAGGGGACAATGAGCAGTTCTTC. Translated: CAWRGTGDNEQFF.

This rearrangement joins TRBV7-8 to TRBJ1-4; D might be TRBD1 (5 bases). The CDR3 loop spans 14 amino acids. Trimming left V 7 bases short and J 6 bases short, with 15 bases between. Germline V CDR1 and CDR2: SGHVS, FQNEAQ. The CDR3 nucleotides read TGTGCCAGCACCGAGCGGGGCCGTCATGAAAAACTGTTTTTT. Protein sequence: CASTERGRHEKLFF.

V is TRBV27 and J is TRBJ1-5; D call uncertain. V lost 2 bases and J lost 0, with 11 bases in between. Germline loops: CDR1 MNHEY, CDR2 SMNVEV (reference sequence). CDR3 length equals 16 residues. The CDR3 region has the DNA TGTGCCAGCAGTTTAAACGACTGCTATAGCAATCAGCCCCAGCATTTT. Its protein is CASSLNDCYSNQPQHF.

The chain recombines TRBV9 with TRBJ2-5; 9 nucleotides align to TRBD1. Trimming took 4 bases from V and 5 from J; bases not matched to a gene: 9. CDR1 is SGDLS and CDR2 is YYNGEE in the germline V gene. The CDR3 runs 15 residues. The CDR3 loop reads CASSPRTGEGETQYF. In DNA, the CDR3 is TGTGCCAGCAGCCCCCGGACAGGGGAGGGGGAGACCCAGTACTTC.

The chain couples TRBV7-9 to TRBJ2-1, with TRBD2 matching 7 bases. Germline-derived CDR1 and CDR2 are SEHNR and FQNEAQ (reference sequence). The junction had 3 bases not matched to a gene; V was cut back by 4 bases and J by 6 bases. This CDR3 has 13 residues. The CDR3 DNA sequence: TGTGCCAGCAGCTCCGGGGAGGGCAATGAGCAGTTCTTC. It yields the protein CASSSGEGNEQFF.